Following are 21 T cell receptor beta chains from one sample sequenced in a study of T cell repertoires in cytomegalovirus infection. Antigen specificity for these receptors is unknown. TCRdb passed the reads through MiXCR, listing each CDR3 protein once. This sample carries approximately 76,000 distinct CDR3 sequences, around 40% of them seen once, and the ten largest clones take more than 80%. Material: CD8+ T cells from cultured PBMCs, obtained from culture after CMV antigen stimulation. The receptors shown here come from a human donor in good health (CMV status not recorded). Some clones in this sample may be carry-over from other donors' samples.

This sequence joins TRBV7-6 and TRBJ2-5; 7 bases agree with TRBD1. V was pared by 5 bases and J by 5 bases, with 20 bases of the junction left unmatched. The CDR3 spans 18 residues. The germline gives CDR1 SGHVS, CDR2 FNYEAQ. Here the CDR3 reads CASSTRDSKILVGETQYF. CDR3 nucleotide sequence: TGTGCCAGCAGCACGAGGGACAGCAAAATTCTCGTTGGGGAGACCCAGTACTTC.

This clonotype was seen many times. The chain is built from TRBV7-2 and TRBJ1-2; TRBD1 agrees at 11 bases. The J segment lost 8 bases and the V segment lost 5 bases, leaving 10 bases of the junction unmatched. In germline, CDR1 is SGHTA, CDR2 FQGNSA. This CDR3 has 15 amino acids. DNA for the CDR3: TGTGCCAGCAGCCGAGCTCTTGGGACAGGGGGAGGCTACACCTTC. It specifies CASSRALGTGGGYTF.

CDR3 nucleotides: TGTGCCAGCAGCGCCCGGGGGGGCCAAAGCTCCTATAATTCACCCCTCCACTTT. Translation gives CASSARGGQSSYNSPLHF. This chain links TRBV7-9 with TRBJ1-6; TRBD1 is a possible D gene (6 bases). The ends were cut back, 5 bases at V and 0 bases at J, with 17 bases in the middle. The CDR3 has 18 amino acids. Germline-derived CDR1 and CDR2 are SEHNR and FQNEAQ (reference sequence).

In its sample, this clonotype was seen a few times. The chain carries TRBV7-8 and TRBJ2-7; 7 bases map to TRBD1. V was pared by 1 base and J by 5 bases, with 2 bases of the junction left unmatched. Germline V lookup: CDR1 SGHVS, CDR2 FQNEAQ. There are 13 residues in the CDR3. CDR3 loop: CASSLEGADEQYF. The CDR3 DNA follows: TGTGCCAGCAGCTTAGAGGGGGCCGACGAGCAGTACTTC.

V and J are TRBV27 and TRBJ1-5, with D perhaps matching TRBD1 (5 bases). Trimming removed 6 bases from V and 5 bases from J, with 14 bases in between. The CDR3 spans 14 residues. Germline loops: CDR1 MNHEY, CDR2 SMNVEV (reference sequence). CDR3 nucleotides: TGTGCCAGCAGCCCTGGGGGTTCGGATCAGCCCCAGCATTTT. This encodes CASSPGGSDQPQHF.

This clonotype has a handful of counts. The CDR3 loop reads CASSLWSAGGELFF. CDR3 DNA: TGTGCCAGCAGTTTATGGTCTGCCGGCGGGGAGCTGTTTTTT. J is TRBJ2-2 and V is TRBV28; no definite D call. This CDR3 is built from 14 residues. Trimming stripped 0 bases from V and 7 bases from J, with 9 bases between. Germline CDR1 MDHEN, CDR2 SYDVKM.

This clonotype was found once. V gene TRBV5-6 combines with J gene TRBJ1-5; 9 bases match TRBD1. Germline CDR1 reads SGHDT; CDR2 reads YYEEEE. There are 15 residues in the CDR3. J was trimmed by 1 base and V by 5 bases; bases with no gene match: 4. CDR3 loop: CASRRDRVSNQPQHF. The CDR3 DNA is TGTGCCAGCAGGCGGGACAGGGTGAGCAATCAGCCCCAGCATTTT.

This clonotype was recorded at least ten times. This chain joins TRBV24-1 and TRBJ2-1; D may correspond to TRBD1 or TRBD2 (7 bases each). The V and J ends lost 3 bases and 8 bases respectively, with 25 bases between them. Germline-derived CDR1 and CDR2 are KGHDR and SFDVKD. CDR3 length: 18 residues. The CDR3 loop is CATSDPTRQGGEEDEQFF. The CDR3, as DNA: TGTGCCACCAGTGATCCTACTAGACAGGGAGGGGAGGAGGATGAGCAGTTCTTC.

The sample holds a few counts of this clonotype. The rearrangement joins TRBV4-1 to TRBJ1-6, with TRBD1 as a possible D gene (5 bases). Trimming left V 0 bases short and J 10 bases short, with 16 bases between. The germline V gene has CDR1 MGHRA and CDR2 YSYEKL. The CDR3 contains 16 residues. The CDR3 DNA sequence: TGCGCCAGCAGCCAAGAAATGGGGGGACTTATCTCACCCCTCCACTTT. Translation: CASSQEMGGLISPLHF.

The chain has TRBV7-2 and TRBJ2-3; D not resolved. The CDR3 runs to 14 residues. Trimming removed 1 base at V and 5 bases at J, with 10 bases between. Germline CDR1 is SGHTA and CDR2 is FQGNSA. The DNA for the CDR3 is TGTGCCAGCAGCTTAGAGGGCCAGCGAGATACGCAGTATTTT. Translation gives CASSLEGQRDTQYF.

V is TRBV7-2 and J is TRBJ2-7; no firm D call. The CDR3 totals 14 residues. Germline CDR1 reads SGHTA; CDR2 reads FQGNSA. Trimming cost V 3 bases and J 6 bases, with 15 bases left between them. CDR3 protein: CASSFGRTNSEQYF. The CDR3 bases are TGTGCCAGCAGCTTTGGGCGGACGAACTCCGAGCAGTACTTC.

This rearrangement joins TRBV7-2 to TRBJ2-1, with TRBD1 matching 9 bases. CDR1 is SGHTA, CDR2 FQGNSA, per germline. J was trimmed by 7 bases and V by 6 bases; bases with no gene match: 10. The CDR3 sequence is 15 residues long. The CDR3 spells CASRGRTGDGNEQFF. CDR3 DNA: TGTGCCAGCAGGGGCAGGACAGGGGATGGGAATGAGCAGTTCTTC.

This chain connects TRBV7-8 to TRBJ2-1, with D hard to call. This CDR3 is 11 amino acids long. Trimming left V 6 bases short and J 8 bases short, with 8 bases between. Germline V lookup: CDR1 SGHVS, CDR2 FQNEAQ. In DNA, the CDR3 is TGTGCCAGCAGTCTAAAGGATGAGCAGTTCTTC. This translates into CASSLKDEQFF.

The sample holds one count of this clonotype. V usage is TRBV7-8 and J usage is TRBJ2-5, with TRBD2 matching 10 bases. The CDR3 length is 16 residues. From germline, CDR1 is SGHVS and CDR2 FQNEAQ. With V trimmed by 5 bases and J by 5 bases, 11 bases remained unmatched. The CDR3 region has the DNA TGTGCCAGCAGCCCCCCAGGGGATAGCGGGGGGGAGACCCAGTACTTC. Its protein is CASSPPGDSGGETQYF.

The V gene is TRBV7-2, the J gene TRBJ2-3; no definite D call. The CDR3 runs 15 residues. In germline, CDR1 is SGHTA, CDR2 FQGNSA. V was trimmed by 3 bases and J by 1 base, leaving 11 bases between them. In nucleotides, the CDR3 is TGTGCCAGCAGCTTCATCATCGCGGGCACAGATACGCAGTATTTT. Translating it yields CASSFIIAGTDTQYF.

The chain is built from TRBV6-5 and TRBJ1-6; 7 bases line up with TRBD1. V lost 5 bases, J lost 6 bases, and 10 bases stayed unmatched. CDR3 length equals 16 residues. Germline values: CDR1 MNHEY, CDR2 SVGAGI. The CDR3 loop reads CASSQTGPPFNSPLHF. In DNA, the CDR3 is TGTGCCAGCAGTCAGACAGGGCCTCCGTTTAATTCACCCCTCCACTTT.

This chain uses TRBV2 with TRBJ1-1; D is undetermined. The CDR3 runs 16 residues. CDR1 and CDR2 from the germline V gene are SNHLY and FYNNEI. The ends were cut back, 6 bases at V and 1 base at J, with 18 bases in the middle. Written as DNA, the CDR3 is TGTGCCAGCAGAACTCCCCTCCAGCCGGGGAACACTGAAGCTTTCTTT. Protein: CASRTPLQPGNTEAFF. The whole variable domain, remainder taken from reference TRBV2 and TRBJ1-1, is EPEVTQTPSHQVTQMGQEVILRCVPISNHLYFYWYRQILGQKVEFLVSFYNNEISEKSEIFDDQFSVERPDGSNFTLKIRSTKLEDSAMYFCASRTPLQPGNTEAFFGQGTRLTVV.

On this clonotype itself: As the CDR3 is not closed by the conserved phenylalanine or tryptophan, this likely results from a read error. Because the CDR3's place on the DNA is in doubt, the DNA is left out and the CDR3 is given as listed by TCRdb. This rearrangement joins TRBV12-3 or TRBV12-4 to TRBJ1-3; the listed D gene, TRBD1, was not tested against the DNA. The CDR3 totals 12 residues, both ends included. The CDR3 sequence is CASSLSGTGIYL.

This clonotype was counted a few times. V and J are TRBV20-1 and TRBJ1-2; D remains unclear. The CDR3 is made up of 12 amino acids. V was trimmed by 3 bases and J by 8 bases, leaving 13 bases between them. CDR1 is DFQATT, CDR2 SNEGSKA, per germline (reference sequence). The CDR3 coding sequence is TGCAGTGCTAGCGGTCCCAAGGGAGGCTACACCTTC. Protein product: CSASGPKGGYTF.

Note on this clonotype: A much larger clone is a single base away; this may be a read error. The rearrangement links TRBV19 to TRBJ2-1; D is unclear. This CDR3 contains 14 residues. Trimming left V 1 base short and J 6 bases short, with 10 bases between. Germline CDR1 is LNHDA and CDR2 is SQIVND (reference sequence). The CDR3 DNA reads TGTGCCAGTAGTATAGCAACACTCTGCAATGAGCAGTTCTTC. As protein: CASSIATLCNEQFF.

This clonotype was picked up a small number of times. This chain joins TRBV3-1 and TRBJ2-5; D remains ambiguous. V lost 0 bases to trimming and J lost 1 base, with 12 bases between them. There are 16 residues in the CDR3. Germline CDR1 reads LGHDT; CDR2 reads YNNKEL (reference sequence). In DNA, the CDR3 is TGTGCCAGCAGCCAAGACAGCTTCCGACCCCAAGAGACCCAGTACTTC. This sequence encodes CASSQDSFRPQETQYF.